This entry lists 3 T cell receptor beta chains sequenced from one sample in a study of T cells after yellow fever vaccination. A single record per CDR3 protein comes from TCRdb applying MiXCR to the 5' RACE reads. The data hold 450,000 to 650,000 distinct CDR3 sequences, with roughly 22% observed a single time. Sequenced material: PBMCs, taken roughly 20 days after the first yellow fever vaccination. The receptor set was obtained from a man aged 18 to 29 who received the YFV17D yellow fever vaccine.

The sample holds a few counts of this clonotype. The chain links TRBV20-1 to TRBJ2-5; 7 bases fit TRBD2. Germline V gene data show CDR1 as DFQATT and CDR2 as SNEGSKA (reference sequence). Trimming at V came to 5 bases and at J to 3 bases, leaving 9 bases not matched to a gene. CDR3 length equals 14 residues. The CDR3 region is CSARRKRGEETQYF. The CDR3 DNA follows: TGCAGTGCTCGAAGGAAGCGGGGTGAAGAGACCCAGTACTTC.

J is TRBJ2-3 and V is TRBV7-9; 8 bases map to TRBD2. Germline CDR1 SEHNR, CDR2 FQNEAQ (reference sequence). There are 17 residues in the CDR3. With 1 base clipped from V and 0 bases from J, the junction kept 6 bases outside the gene matches. The CDR3 DNA reads TGTGCCAGCAGCTTAGGGGTAGCGGGGATTAGCACAGATACGCAGTATTTT. Translation: CASSLGVAGISTDTQYF. Complete variable domain (other parts from reference TRBV7-9 and TRBJ2-3): DTGVSQNPRHKITKRGQNVTFRCDPISEHNRLYWYRQTLGQGPEFLTYFQNEAQLEKSRLLSDRFSAERPKGSFSTLEIQRTEQGDSAMYLCASSLGVAGISTDTQYFGPGTRLTVL.

This clonotype came up many times. The genes are TRBV6-1 and TRBJ2-1; D is unresolved. Per the germline V gene, CDR1 is MNHNS and CDR2 is SASEGT. CDR3 size: 14 residues. The V gene lost 6 bases and the J gene lost 0 bases, with 9 bases spanning the gap. Here the CDR3 DNA reads TGTGCCAGCAGCGGATCGAGCTCCTACAATGAGCAGTTCTTC. Encoded protein: CASSGSSSYNEQFF.